Each of the 22 T cell receptor beta chains below was sequenced from the same sample in a study of T cells in Graves' hyperthyroidism and ophthalmopathy. Amplification targeted TCR beta CDR3 regions from RNA transcripts. Initially, a first-round RT-PCR of the TCR CDR3 employed the HTBI primer set. TCRdb ran MiXCR on the multiplex PCR reads and lists one entry per CDR3 protein. This table holds 400,000 or so distinct CDR3 sequences, about 14% found once. The sequencing input was blood. Every receptor here comes from a woman between 25 and 40 years old with Graves' ophthalmopathy.

This clonotype was counted only a few times. The J gene is TRBJ2-2, the V gene TRBV27; 9 bases line up with TRBD2. Germline V gene lookup returns CDR1 MNHEY and CDR2 SMNVEV (reference sequence). The CDR3 consists of 15 residues. V lost 2 bases and J lost 7; bases outside the gene matches: 5. The CDR3 protein is CASSLPGTSRGELFF. In DNA form, the CDR3 reads TGTGCCAGCAGTTTACCCGGGACTAGCCGCGGGGAGCTGTTTTTT.

The table lists this clonotype with many counts. The J gene is TRBJ1-6, the V gene TRBV11-3, with no clear D. Per germline, CDR1 SGHNT and CDR2 YENEEA. With 0 bases removed from V and 13 bases from J, the gap between germline ends came to 10 bases. The CDR3 totals 13 residues. The chain's CDR3 is CASSLDSSPPLHF. As DNA, the CDR3 is TGTGCCAGCAGCTTAGACAGCTCGCCGCCCCTCCACTTT.

The table lists this clonotype with many counts. The chain is built from TRBV20-1 and TRBJ1-2; maybe TRBD1 (6 bases). V lost 3 bases, J lost 4 bases, and 9 bases lay in between. CDR1 is DFQATT, CDR2 SNEGSKA, per germline (reference sequence). This CDR3 contains 12 residues. This chain's CDR3 is CSASGGSYGYTF. Written as DNA, the CDR3 is TGCAGTGCTAGTGGGGGCAGCTATGGCTACACCTTC.

This clonotype has ten or more counts. The gene calls are TRBV18 and TRBJ2-7; unclear D gene. Germline CDR1 KGHSH, CDR2 LQKENI. Trimming pared 3 bases from V and 0 bases from J, leaving 9 bases between. CDR3 length: 14 amino acids. The CDR3 sequence is CASSPQEVSYEQYF. For the CDR3, the DNA is TGTGCCAGCTCACCGCAGGAAGTCTCCTACGAGCAGTACTTC.

This chain uses TRBV19 with TRBJ2-1; 8 bases agree with TRBD2. This CDR3 comprises 15 residues. Germline CDR1 is LNHDA and CDR2 is SQIVND (reference sequence). The V gene end was trimmed by 5 bases and the J gene end by 5 bases; junction bases not matched to a gene: 8. This CDR3 is CASSQTGGPNNEQFF. The CDR3 DNA reads as TGTGCCAGTAGTCAAACGGGGGGGCCAAACAATGAGCAGTTCTTC.

At least ten counts were recorded for this clonotype. The chain combines TRBV28 with TRBJ2-3; 9 bases fit TRBD2. V lost 7 bases to trimming and J lost 3 bases; unmatched junction nucleotides: 14. Germline V gene lookup returns CDR1 MDHEN and CDR2 SYDVKM. The CDR3 is 17 residues long. CDR3 nucleotides: TGTGCCAGCACGGACGCCGGCGGGGGGGCCGTGACAGATACGCAGTATTTT. Translating gives CASTDAGGGAVTDTQYF. The full variable domain, in which reference TRBV28 and TRBJ2-3 provide the parts outside the CDR3, is DVKVTQSSRYLVKRTGEKVFLECVQDMDHENMFWYRQDPGLGLRLIYFSYDVKMKEKGDIPEGYSVSREKKERFSLILESASTNQTSMYLCASTDAGGGAVTDTQYFGPGTRLTVL.

As concerns this clonotype: With a much larger clone just one base away, this may be a read error. This chain connects TRBV20-1 to TRBJ1-2; D call uncertain. Germline CDR1 DFQATT, CDR2 SNEGSKA (reference sequence). There are 13 residues in the CDR3. CDR3 sequence (DNA): TGCGGTGCTATTGAAGGCAGAGACTATGGCTACACCTTC. The encoded protein is CGAIEGRDYGYTF.

The rearrangement links TRBV19 to TRBJ2-1; 11 nucleotides agree with TRBD2. From germline, CDR1 is LNHDA and CDR2 SQIVND (reference sequence). The CDR3 spans 17 residues. V lost 1 base to trimming and J lost 1 base; unmatched junction nucleotides: 3. The DNA of the CDR3 is TGTGCCAGTAGTATAGCTAGCGGGGGGCCTTCCTACAATGAGCAGTTCTTC. This translates into CASSIASGGPSYNEQFF.

The chain uses TRBV20-1 and TRBJ2-2; 7 bases are shared with TRBD1. CDR1 DFQATT and CDR2 SNEGSKA come from the germline V gene (reference sequence). Trimming at V came to 5 bases and at J to 6 bases, leaving 3 bases not matched to a gene. The CDR3 runs to 12 residues. The CDR3 reads CSAQQGPGELFF. CDR3 sequence (DNA): TGCAGTGCTCAACAGGGGCCCGGGGAGCTGTTTTTT.

The rearrangement links TRBV6-6 to TRBJ2-1, with 8 bases identical to TRBD1. CDR3 length equals 16 residues. After removal of 0 bases from V and 9 bases from J, the junction contained 10 bases not matched to a gene. Germline V CDR1 and CDR2: MNHNY, SVGAGI (reference sequence). The CDR3 DNA sequence: TGTGCCAGCAGTTACTCCGGGACAGGTCCCTCCGGTGAGCAGTTCTTC. It codes for CASSYSGTGPSGEQFF.

This clonotype was picked up a small number of times. This chain connects TRBV12-5 to TRBJ1-1, with D unresolved. The CDR3 is 15 amino acids. CDR1 is LGHNT, CDR2 FRNRAP, per germline. Trimming took 8 bases from V and 0 from J, leaving 16 bases between them. CDR3 nucleotide sequence: TGTGCTAGTTCCGCTTCGGGGTGGGTGAACACTGAAGCTTTCTTT. This encodes CASSASGWVNTEAFF.

In the case of this clonotype: Being one base from a much bigger clone, this may be a read error. The chain recombines TRBV5-8 with TRBJ1-4; no firm D call. The CDR3 is made up of 16 amino acids. CDR1 is SGHTS, CDR2 YDEGEE, per germline. The CDR3 region is CASSPGGSATNEKLLF. In DNA, the CDR3 is TGTGCCAGCAGCCCCGGCGGGAGTGCAACTAATGAAAAACTGCTTTTT.

V gene TRBV11-2 combines with J gene TRBJ2-1; 11 bases are shared with TRBD2. This CDR3 has 15 amino acids. Germline-derived CDR1 and CDR2 are SGHAT and FQNNGV. V was pared by 6 bases and J by 3 bases, with 4 bases of the junction left unmatched. This CDR3 is CASRRGLAVYNEQFF. CDR3 in DNA: TGTGCCAGCAGAAGGGGACTAGCGGTCTACAATGAGCAGTTCTTC. The full variable domain, rest sourced from reference TRBV11-2 and TRBJ2-1, is EAGVAQSPRYKIIEKRQSVAFWCNPISGHATLYWYQQILGQGPKLLIQFQNNGVVDDSQLPKDRFSAERLKGVDSTLKIQPAKLEDSAVYLCASRRGLAVYNEQFFGPGTRLTVL.

This rearrangement joins TRBV6-8 to TRBJ1-2; D possibly corresponds to TRBD1 (5 bases). Trimming stripped 5 bases from V and 2 bases from J, with 9 bases between. The CDR3 covers 13 residues. Germline V gene lookup returns CDR1 MNHGY and CDR2 SAAAGT. CDR3 sequence (DNA): TGTGCCAGCAGTGACTGGGGGAACTATGGCTACACCTTC. Its translation is CASSDWGNYGYTF.

A word on this clonotype: Possible read error: a much larger clone is one base away. The V gene is TRBV20-1, the J gene TRBJ1-1, with D maybe TRBD1 (6 bases). CDR1 and CDR2 from the germline V gene are DFQATT and SNEGSKA (reference sequence). This CDR3 has 13 amino acids. For the CDR3, the DNA is TGCAGTGCTTACCGGGACAAGAACATTGAAGCTTTCTTT. It specifies CSAYRDKNIEAFF.

The chain joins TRBV28 to TRBJ2-2; 10 nucleotides align to TRBD2. The V and J ends lost 5 bases and 6 bases, in that order; junction bases with no gene match: 21. The CDR3 covers 20 residues. Per germline, CDR1 MDHEN and CDR2 SYDVKM. CDR3: CASSPLLKRGGMFSAGELFF. DNA of the CDR3: TGTGCCAGCAGTCCTCTTCTAAAGCGGGGGGGCATGTTTTCCGCCGGGGAGCTGTTTTTT.

This clonotype was counted a few times. The chain combines TRBV27 with TRBJ1-2; D might be TRBD1 (5 bases). The CDR3 loop spans 17 amino acids. Between the trimmed V and J ends, which lost 0 bases and 8 bases, there was a span of 22 bases. Germline CDR1 MNHEY, CDR2 SMNVEV (reference sequence). CDR3: CASSLSYPTGGVEGYTF. The DNA of the CDR3 is TGTGCCAGCAGTTTATCATATCCTACCGGGGGGGTTGAGGGCTACACCTTC.

This chain connects TRBV7-9 to TRBJ2-1; 8 positions match TRBD2. Germline trimming cut 6 bases from V and 6 bases from J; bases unmatched to any gene: 7. This CDR3 is built from 14 residues. Per germline, CDR1 SEHNR and CDR2 FQNEAQ (reference sequence). The DNA of the CDR3 is TGTGCCAGCAGAAAACCGGGACTAGGCAATGAGCAGTTCTTC. Translating it yields CASRKPGLGNEQFF.

This clonotype was counted many times. V usage is TRBV5-8 and J usage is TRBJ2-1, with a tentative D call TRBD2 (6 bases). CDR1 and CDR2 (germline): SGHTS, YDEGEE. This CDR3 comprises 15 residues. The germline V and J ends were trimmed by 3 bases and 6 bases, with 16 bases remaining between them. The CDR3 DNA reads as TGTGCCAGCAGCTCGCAGCTGGGACTGTTCAATGAGCAGTTCTTC. It codes for CASSSQLGLFNEQFF.

This clonotype was seen many times. This chain connects TRBV2 to TRBJ1-6; unclear D gene. The germline V gene encodes CDR1 SNHLY and CDR2 FYNNEI. There are 17 residues in the CDR3. Trimming shortened V by 0 bases and J by 2 bases, and 11 bases separated the two germline ends. For the CDR3, the DNA is TGTGCCAGCAGTGAAGCTGGGAGGGCCCCCTATAATTCACCCCTCCACTTT. Residues: CASSEAGRAPYNSPLHF.

This clonotype has ten or more counts. The chain is built from TRBV18 and TRBJ1-2, with TRBD1 identical over 7 bases. CDR1 is KGHSH, CDR2 LQKENI, per germline. CDR3 length equals 13 residues. The J segment lost 3 bases and the V segment lost 2 bases, leaving 0 bases of the junction unmatched. The CDR3 DNA reads as TGTGCCAGCTCACCAGACAGGGACTATGGCTACACCTTC. This gives the protein CASSPDRDYGYTF.

This clonotype was observed many times. V is TRBV5-6 and J is TRBJ1-1, with D possibly being TRBD1 (5 bases). Germline V gives CDR1 SGHDT, CDR2 YYEEEE. V lost 0 bases to trimming and J lost 3 bases, with 12 bases between them. This CDR3 comprises 15 residues. This chain's CDR3 is CASSLDQGWYTEAFF. CDR3 bases: TGTGCCAGCAGCTTGGATCAGGGTTGGTACACTGAAGCTTTCTTT.